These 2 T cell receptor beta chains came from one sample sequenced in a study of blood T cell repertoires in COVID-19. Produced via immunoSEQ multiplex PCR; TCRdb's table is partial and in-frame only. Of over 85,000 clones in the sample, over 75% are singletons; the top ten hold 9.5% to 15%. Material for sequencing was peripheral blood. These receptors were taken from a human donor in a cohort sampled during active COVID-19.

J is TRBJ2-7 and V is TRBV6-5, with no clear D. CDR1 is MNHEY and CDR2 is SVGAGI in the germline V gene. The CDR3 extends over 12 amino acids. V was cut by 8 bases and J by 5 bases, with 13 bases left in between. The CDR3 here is CASRRDRDEQYF. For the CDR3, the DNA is TGTGCCAGCCGCCGAGATAGAGACGAGCAGTACTTC.

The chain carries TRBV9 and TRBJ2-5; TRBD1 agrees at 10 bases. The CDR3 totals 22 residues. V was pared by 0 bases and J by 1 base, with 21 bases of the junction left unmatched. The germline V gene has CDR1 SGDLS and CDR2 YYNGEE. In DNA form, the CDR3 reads TGTGCCAGCAGCGTAGCTACTAGGGGACAGGGGTCCCCCAGATTTCTCCAAGAGACCCAGTACTTC. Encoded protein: CASSVATRGQGSPRFLQETQYF.